This is a list of T cell receptor beta chains from one sample in a study of identical twins. One entry per CDR3 protein, called by TCRdb with MiXCR from the 5' RACE reads. The sample holds roughly 190,000 distinct CDR3 sequences, less than 20% seen once. The data also belong to a second study, concerning T cells expressing NK-cell markers.

Sequencing was carried out using CD8+ T cells sorted from blood. These receptors all stem from a woman between 18 and 29 years old in good health. Both conserved end residues are part of each CDR3. Each record gives: D gene, V gene, J gene, clone size, CDR3 length, CDR3 DNA, CDR3 protein. D genes are given only for firm matches. Size tells how often a clone was seen (once, few, many) or the class of an expanded clone, and some rows leave it out.

d_gene: NA
v_gene: TRBV5-6
j_gene: TRBJ2-5
abundance: few
len: 14
CDR3nt: TGTGCCAGCAGCTTCCTAGCGCAAGGAGAGACCCAGTACTTC
CDR3aa: CASSFLAQGETQYF

d_gene: NA
v_gene: TRBV29-1
j_gene: TRBJ1-2
abundance: few
len: 11
CDR3nt: TGCAGCGTAACACAGGACTATGGCTACACCTTC
CDR3aa: CSVTQDYGYTF

d_gene: NA
v_gene: TRBV2
j_gene: TRBJ1-5
abundance: few
len: 14
CDR3nt: TGTGCCAGCAGTGGTCCCTCTAGCAATCAGCCCCAGCATTTT
CDR3aa: CASSGPSSNQPQHF

d_gene: NA
v_gene: TRBV10-1
j_gene: TRBJ2-5
abundance: NA
len: 15
CDR3nt: TGCGCCAGCAGTGAGAGGCTAGCTGGCTTGGAGACCCAGTACTTC
CDR3aa: CASSERLAGLETQYF

d_gene: TRBD2
v_gene: TRBV10-3
j_gene: TRBJ2-7
abundance: NA
len: 15
CDR3nt: TGTGCCATCAGTGAGCCAATAGCGGGAGCCTACGAGCAGTACTTC
CDR3aa: CAISEPIAGAYEQYF

d_gene: NA
v_gene: TRBV29-1
j_gene: TRBJ1-1
abundance: NA
len: 11
CDR3nt: TGCAGCGTTGTTTTCGGACCTGAAGCTTTCTTT
CDR3aa: CSVVFGPEAFF

d_gene: NA
v_gene: TRBV12-3/TRBV12-4
j_gene: TRBJ2-1
abundance: few
len: 15
CDR3nt: TGTGCCAGCAGTTCAGGAGGTTCCAAGGGGAATGAGCAGTTCTTC
CDR3aa: CASSSGGSKGNEQFF

d_gene: NA
v_gene: TRBV12-3/TRBV12-4
j_gene: TRBJ2-3
abundance: few
len: 11
CDR3nt: TGTGCCAGCAGTTTAGGCGGCGACCTGGATTTT
CDR3aa: CASSLGGDLDF

d_gene: TRBD2
v_gene: TRBV6-1
j_gene: TRBJ2-5
abundance: few
len: 14
CDR3nt: TGTGCCAGCAGTACACTAGCGGGGGAACGGACCCAGTACTTC
CDR3aa: CASSTLAGERTQYF

d_gene: NA
v_gene: TRBV7-9
j_gene: TRBJ2-1
abundance: few
len: 12
CDR3nt: TGTGCCAGCAGCTTCGCAGGGTATGAGCAGTTCTTC
CDR3aa: CASSFAGYEQFF